This TCR beta chain was obtained from a study of vaccination and CD4 T cells after COVID-19. This CDR3 region has 17 residues. V shed 5 bases, J shed 2 bases, and the junction held 14 bases outside the gene matches. Germline V CDR1 and CDR2: SEHNR, FQNEAQ (reference sequence). Treatment defined: approximately 9-day PBMC culture with coronavirus spike peptide pools or control peptides (ViraFEST assay). Of note for this clonotype: Its antigen is undetermined.

Sequencing of cultured CD4+ T cell DNA used the Oncomine TCR Beta short-read assay. Genomic DNA was drawn out of CD4+ T cells grown in culture. TCRdb redid the calling of the PCR reads with MiXCR, one entry per CDR3 protein. The sample carries around 13,000 distinct CDR3 sequences, roughly 60% recorded once. Sequencing used CD4+ T cells from blood, cultured in vitro, obtained before SARS-CoV-2 vaccination. The chain employs TRBV7-9 and TRBJ2-5, with 7 bases aligning to TRBD2. The source of this sequence is a human donor who had recovered from COVID-19. The CDR3 spells CASSRYRGAGRQETQYF. CDR3 in DNA: TGTGCCAGCAGCAGATACCGAGGAGCGGGGAGACAAGAGACCCAGTACTTC.